The sequence of this T cell receptor (beta chain) was determined in a study of chemoradiotherapy in HPV16-positive cancers. Findings of the study overall: Functional assays defining HPV-specific T cells used only a couple of HPV16-positive patients.

CDR1 MNHNS and CDR2 SASEGT come from the germline V gene. Trimming shortened V by 10 bases and J by 9 bases, and 13 bases separated the two germline ends. The length of the CDR3 is 12 residues. In the case of this clone: The antigen remains undetermined.

Here immunoSEQ multiplex PCR was the method, and the copy in TCRdb shows in-frame clones only, minus some. The data show roughly 39,000 clones, about 77% seen once. The rearrangement joins TRBV6-1 to TRBJ1-6, with unresolved D. This receptor was identified in a human donor with HPV-associated anogenital cancer. The specimen comprised blood, sampled from a patient who underwent chemoradiotherapy. This CDR3 is CAIQAGPSPLHF. The CDR3 coding sequence is TGTGCCATCCAAGCCGGCCCTTCACCCCTCCACTTT.